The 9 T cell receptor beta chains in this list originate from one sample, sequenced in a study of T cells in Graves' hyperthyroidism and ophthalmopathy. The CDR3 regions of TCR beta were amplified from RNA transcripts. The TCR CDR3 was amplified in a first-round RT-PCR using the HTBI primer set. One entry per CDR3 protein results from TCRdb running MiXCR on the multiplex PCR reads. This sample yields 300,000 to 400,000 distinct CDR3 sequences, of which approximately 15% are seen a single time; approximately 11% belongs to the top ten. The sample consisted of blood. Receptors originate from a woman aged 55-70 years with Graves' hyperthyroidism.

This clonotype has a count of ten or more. Here the CDR3 DNA reads TGCAGTGCTAGCGGGACAGGAACGGTCCACGAGCAGTACTTC. This sequence encodes CSASGTGTVHEQYF. J is TRBJ2-7 and V is TRBV20-1, with 8 nucleotides matching TRBD1. Trimming at V came to 3 bases and at J to 5 bases, leaving 9 bases not matched to a gene. CDR1 is DFQATT, CDR2 SNEGSKA, per germline (reference sequence). The CDR3 is 14 amino acids.

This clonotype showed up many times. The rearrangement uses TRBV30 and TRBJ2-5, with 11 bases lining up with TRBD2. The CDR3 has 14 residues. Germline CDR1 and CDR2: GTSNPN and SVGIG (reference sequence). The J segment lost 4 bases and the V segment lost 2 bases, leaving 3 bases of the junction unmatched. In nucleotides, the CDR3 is TGTGCCTGGAGTTCCGGACTAGCGGGAGAGACCCAGTACTTC. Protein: CAWSSGLAGETQYF. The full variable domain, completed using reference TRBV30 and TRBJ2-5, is SQTIHQWPATLVQPVGSPLSLECTVEGTSNPNLYWYRQAAGRGLQLLFYSVGIGQISSEVPQNLSASRPQDRQFILSSKKLLLSDSGFYLCAWSSGLAGETQYFGPGTRLLVL.

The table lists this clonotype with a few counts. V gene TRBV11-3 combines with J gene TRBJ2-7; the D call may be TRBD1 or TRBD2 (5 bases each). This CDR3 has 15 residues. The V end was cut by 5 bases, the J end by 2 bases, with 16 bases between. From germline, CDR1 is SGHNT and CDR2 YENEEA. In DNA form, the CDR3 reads TGTGCCAGCAGCGGCCGGGACCCTGGGACCTACGAGCAGTACTTC. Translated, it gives CASSGRDPGTYEQYF.

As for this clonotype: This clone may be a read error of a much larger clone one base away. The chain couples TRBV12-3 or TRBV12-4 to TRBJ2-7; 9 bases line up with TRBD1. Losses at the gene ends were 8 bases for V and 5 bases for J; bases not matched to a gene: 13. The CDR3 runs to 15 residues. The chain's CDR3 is CASGPSDRGKNEQYF. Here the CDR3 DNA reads TGTGCCAGCGGGCCCTCGGACAGGGGTAAGAACGAGCAGTACTTC.

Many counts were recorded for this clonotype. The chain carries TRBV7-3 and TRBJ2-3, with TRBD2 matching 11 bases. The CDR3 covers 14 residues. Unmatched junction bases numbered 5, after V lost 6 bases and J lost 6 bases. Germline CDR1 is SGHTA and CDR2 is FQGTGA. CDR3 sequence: CASSQLAGADTQYF. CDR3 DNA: TGTGCCAGCAGTCAACTAGCGGGAGCCGATACGCAGTATTTT.

CDR3 nucleotide sequence: TGTGCTAGTGGTTCCGACAGGTACGAGCAGTACTTC. Its translation: CASGSDRYEQYF. The chain joins TRBV12-5 to TRBJ2-7; a possible D gene is TRBD1 (6 bases). The CDR3 runs 12 residues. From germline, CDR1 is LGHNT and CDR2 FRNRAP. Trimming stripped 4 bases from V and 4 bases from J, with 8 bases between.

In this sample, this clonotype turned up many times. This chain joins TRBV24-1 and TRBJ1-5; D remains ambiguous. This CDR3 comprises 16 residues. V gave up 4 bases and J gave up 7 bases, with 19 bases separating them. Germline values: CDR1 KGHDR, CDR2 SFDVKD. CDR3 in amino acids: CATSDPNGGILQPQHF. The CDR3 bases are TGTGCCACCAGTGACCCAAATGGAGGGATTTTGCAGCCCCAGCATTTT.

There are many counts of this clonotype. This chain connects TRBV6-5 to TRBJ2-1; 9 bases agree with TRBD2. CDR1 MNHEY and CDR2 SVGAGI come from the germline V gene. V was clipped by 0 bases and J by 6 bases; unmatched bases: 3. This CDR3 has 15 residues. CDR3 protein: CASSYSLAGPNEQFF. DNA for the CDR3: TGTGCCAGCAGTTACTCTCTAGCGGGACCCAATGAGCAGTTCTTC.

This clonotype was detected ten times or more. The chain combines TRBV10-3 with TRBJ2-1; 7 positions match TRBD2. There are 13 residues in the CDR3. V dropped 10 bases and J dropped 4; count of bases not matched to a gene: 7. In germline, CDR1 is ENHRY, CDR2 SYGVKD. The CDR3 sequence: CATLGTTYNEQFF. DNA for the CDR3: TGTGCCACCCTGGGGACTACGTACAATGAGCAGTTCTTC.